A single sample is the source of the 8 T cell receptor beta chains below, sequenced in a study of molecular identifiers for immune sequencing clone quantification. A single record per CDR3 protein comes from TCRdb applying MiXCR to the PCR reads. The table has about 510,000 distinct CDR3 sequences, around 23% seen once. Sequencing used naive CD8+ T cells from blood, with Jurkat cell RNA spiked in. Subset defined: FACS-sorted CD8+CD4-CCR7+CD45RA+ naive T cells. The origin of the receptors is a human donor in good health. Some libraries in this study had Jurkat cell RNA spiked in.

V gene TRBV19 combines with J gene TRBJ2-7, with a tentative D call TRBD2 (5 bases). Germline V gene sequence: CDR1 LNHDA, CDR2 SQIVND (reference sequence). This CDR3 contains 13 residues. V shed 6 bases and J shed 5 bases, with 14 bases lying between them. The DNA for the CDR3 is TGTGCCAGTAGCCCGGTCGGGGTTGACGAGCAGTACTTC. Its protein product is CASSPVGVDEQYF.

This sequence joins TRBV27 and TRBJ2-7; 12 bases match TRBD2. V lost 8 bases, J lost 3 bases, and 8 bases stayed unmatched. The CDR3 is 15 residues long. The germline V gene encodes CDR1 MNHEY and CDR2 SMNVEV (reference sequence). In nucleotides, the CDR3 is TGTGCCAGCGGCGCACTAGCGGGGGGAGGCTACGAGCAGTACTTC. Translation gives CASGALAGGGYEQYF.

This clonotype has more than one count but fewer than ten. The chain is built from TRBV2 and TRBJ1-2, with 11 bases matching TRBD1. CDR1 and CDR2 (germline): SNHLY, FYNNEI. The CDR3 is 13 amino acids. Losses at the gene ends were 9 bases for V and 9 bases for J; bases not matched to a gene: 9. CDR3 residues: CARWDRGSESYTF. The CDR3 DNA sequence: TGTGCCAGATGGGACAGGGGGAGTGAAAGCTACACCTTC.

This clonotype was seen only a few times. The CDR3 protein is CASSSEGDLGTDTQYF. CDR3 bases: TGTGCCAGCAGTTCCGAGGGGGACCTAGGGACAGATACGCAGTATTTT. The V call is TRBV27, the J call TRBJ2-3; D is perhaps TRBD1 (6 bases). This CDR3 region has 16 residues. Trimming cost V 4 bases and J 3 bases, with 17 bases left between them. Germline CDR1 reads MNHEY; CDR2 reads SMNVEV (reference sequence).

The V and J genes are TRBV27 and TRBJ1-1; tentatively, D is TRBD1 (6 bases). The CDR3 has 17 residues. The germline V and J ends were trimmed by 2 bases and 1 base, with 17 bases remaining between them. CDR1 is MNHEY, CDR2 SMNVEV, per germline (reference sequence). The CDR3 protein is CASSLTAGGAPNTEAFF. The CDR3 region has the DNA TGTGCCAGCAGTTTAACGGCGGGGGGGGCCCCGAACACTGAAGCTTTCTTT.

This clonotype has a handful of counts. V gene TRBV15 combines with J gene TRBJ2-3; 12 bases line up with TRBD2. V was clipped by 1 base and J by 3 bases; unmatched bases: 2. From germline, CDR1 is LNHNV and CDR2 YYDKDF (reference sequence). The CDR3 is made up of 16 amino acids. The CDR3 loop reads CATSRGTSGETDTQYF. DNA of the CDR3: TGTGCCACCAGCAGAGGGACTAGCGGGGAAACAGATACGCAGTATTTT.

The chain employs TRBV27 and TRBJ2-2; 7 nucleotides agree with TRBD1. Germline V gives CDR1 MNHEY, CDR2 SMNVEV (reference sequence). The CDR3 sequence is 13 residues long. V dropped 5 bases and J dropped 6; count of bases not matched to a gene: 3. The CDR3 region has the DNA TGTGCCAGCAGTAGACAGGGTCCCGGGGAGCTGTTTTTT. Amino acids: CASSRQGPGELFF.

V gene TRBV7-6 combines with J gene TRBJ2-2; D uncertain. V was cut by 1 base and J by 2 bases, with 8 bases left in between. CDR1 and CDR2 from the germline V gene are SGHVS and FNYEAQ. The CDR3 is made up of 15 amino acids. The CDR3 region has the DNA TGTGCCAGCAGCTTAGGAGACACTAACACCGGGGAGCTGTTTTTT. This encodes CASSLGDTNTGELFF.